These 32 T cell receptor beta chains originate from one sample sequenced in a study of beta chain features in type 1 diabetes. As every portion of the isolated RNA was reverse transcribed, the sequencing read expressed TCRB transcripts. Sequencing was performed with immunoSEQ multiplex PCR; in TCRdb, only in-frame clones are kept and a portion is missing. The table has 110,000 to 150,000 clones, 9% to 10% seen once; the top ten hold 0.55% to 0.75%. The sequenced sample consisted of central memory CD4+ T cells from blood. These receptors originate from a woman aged 40 to 50 in good health.

The V and J genes are TRBV2 and TRBJ1-6; the match to TRBD1 covers 8 bases. There are 14 residues in the CDR3. Germline values: CDR1 SNHLY, CDR2 FYNNEI. Trimming at V came to 4 bases and at J to 9 bases, leaving 5 bases not matched to a gene. As DNA, the CDR3 is TGTGCCAGCAGTGTAGGACAGGGTCGTTCACCCCTCCACTTT. Translation: CASSVGQGRSPLHF. Full variable domain (missing parts from reference TRBV2 and TRBJ1-6): EPEVTQTPSHQVTQMGQEVILRCVPISNHLYFYWYRQILGQKVEFLVSFYNNEISEKSEIFDDQFSVERPDGSNFTLKIRSTKLEDSAMYFCASSVGQGRSPLHFGNGTRLTVT.

The chain links TRBV5-4 to TRBJ2-3, with 7 bases aligning to TRBD2. The germline V gene has CDR1 SGHNT and CDR2 YYREEE (reference sequence). The CDR3 runs 14 residues. The J segment lost 5 bases and the V segment lost 3 bases, leaving 6 bases of the junction unmatched. The CDR3 DNA reads TGTGCCAGCAGCTGGGGGACTATCGGAGATACGCAGTATTTT. This sequence encodes CASSWGTIGDTQYF.

This clone was counted a few times. The chain is built from TRBV7-2 and TRBJ2-1; the match to TRBD1 covers 8 bases. From germline, CDR1 is SGHTA and CDR2 FQGNSA. V lost 5 bases, J lost 13 bases, and 13 bases stayed unmatched. The CDR3 has 14 residues. Here the CDR3 reads CASSASDRASRQFF. The CDR3 nucleotides read TGTGCCAGCAGCGCGTCGGACAGGGCCAGTCGACAGTTCTTC.

This clone was picked up a small number of times. The chain is built from TRBV2 and TRBJ1-2, with TRBD1 identical over 10 bases. The junction had 12 bases not matched to a gene; V was cut back by 6 bases and J by 8 bases. The CDR3 totals 15 residues. Germline loops: CDR1 SNHLY, CDR2 FYNNEI. The CDR3 here is CASSGQTGGAGGYTF. CDR3 bases: TGTGCCAGCAGCGGACAGACAGGGGGCGCAGGGGGCTACACCTTC.

The table lists this clone with many counts. The J gene is TRBJ2-6, the V gene TRBV25-1; 10 positions match TRBD1. J lost 3 bases, V lost 8 bases, and 10 bases had no gene match. Germline values: CDR1 MGHDK, CDR2 SYGVNS. The CDR3 extends over 17 amino acids. Here the CDR3 DNA reads TGTGCCAGCCTGGCCGGGACAGGGGTGAGTGGGGCCAACGTCCTGACTTTC. It translates to CASLAGTGVSGANVLTF.

This chain links TRBV11-2 with TRBJ2-7; weak D call: TRBD1 (6 bases). Trimming left V 5 bases short and J 6 bases short, with 14 bases between. CDR1 and CDR2 from the germline V gene are SGHAT and FQNNGV. There are 13 residues in the CDR3. DNA of the CDR3: TGTGCCAGCAGCCCTCCTGCGACAGGCGAGCAGTACTTC. Translating gives CASSPPATGEQYF.

This clone was observed a handful of times. This chain joins TRBV5-4 and TRBJ1-2; D is possibly TRBD1 (5 bases). The CDR3 runs to 16 residues. V lost 6 bases to trimming and J lost 0 bases, with 18 bases between them. Per germline, CDR1 SGHNT and CDR2 YYREEE (reference sequence). Here the CDR3 DNA reads TGTGCCAGCAACGGGGGTGCGAGGGAGACTAACTATGGCTACACCTTC. Translating it yields CASNGGARETNYGYTF.

The chain has TRBV5-4 and TRBJ2-5; possibly TRBD1 for D (6 bases). V was cut by 4 bases and J by 0 bases, with 19 bases left in between. Germline CDR1 SGHNT, CDR2 YYREEE (reference sequence). This CDR3 has 17 amino acids. This CDR3 is CASSQRLQGAYQETQYF. CDR3 DNA sequence: TGTGCCAGCAGCCAACGCTTACAGGGAGCCTACCAAGAGACCCAGTACTTC.

This clone has a count of ten or more. V and J are TRBV7-2 and TRBJ2-7; 7 bases align to TRBD1. This CDR3 has 15 residues. The junction had 7 bases not matched to a gene; V was cut back by 4 bases and J by 1 base. Germline V lookup: CDR1 SGHTA, CDR2 FQGNSA. CDR3 bases: TGTGCCAGCAGCTCGACGGGACAGTTATCCTACGAGCAGTACTTC. Its protein product is CASSSTGQLSYEQYF.

V usage is TRBV6-5 and J usage is TRBJ1-2; no firm D call. Trimming took off 7 bases at V and 7 bases at J, with 16 bases between the two ends. The CDR3 length is 13 residues. Germline CDR1 MNHEY, CDR2 SVGAGI. CDR3 DNA: TGTGCCAGCAAAGAAACGCAGGCGTCTGGCTACACCTTC. It encodes CASKETQASGYTF.

This clone appeared a few times. V usage is TRBV14 and J usage is TRBJ1-6, with TRBD1 matching 8 bases. The CDR3 runs 14 residues. V lost 3 bases, J lost 8 bases, and 3 bases stayed unmatched. Germline CDR1 reads SGHDN; CDR2 reads FVKESK. CDR3 sequence (DNA): TGTGCCAGCAGCCACAGGGGGCCACATTCACCCCTCCACTTT. This gives the protein CASSHRGPHSPLHF.

This clone has only a few counts. The chain carries TRBV7-2 and TRBJ2-3, with TRBD1 matching 11 bases. The germline gives CDR1 SGHTA, CDR2 FQGNSA. With V trimmed by 5 bases and J by 6 bases, 1 base remained unmatched. CDR3 length equals 13 residues. The CDR3: CASSRDRGDTQYF. Written as DNA, the CDR3 is TGTGCCAGCAGCAGGGACAGGGGGGATACGCAGTATTTT.

The rearrangement joins TRBV5-1 to TRBJ2-5, with 7 bases lining up with TRBD1. Germline-derived CDR1 and CDR2 are SGHRS and YFSETQ. This CDR3 contains 17 residues. The junction had 13 bases not matched to a gene; V was cut back by 0 bases and J by 5 bases. The CDR3 DNA reads TGCGCCAGCAGCTTGGCCAACTGGGACAGACCCTGGGAGACCCAGTACTTC. Amino acids: CASSLANWDRPWETQYF.

In its sample, this clone was seen a few times. This chain joins TRBV9 and TRBJ1-2; TRBD1 matches 8 bases. This CDR3 comprises 14 residues. Germline values: CDR1 SGDLS, CDR2 YYNGEE. The junction had 5 bases not matched to a gene; V was cut back by 0 bases and J by 7 bases. The CDR3 is CASSVGSGGFGYTF. Written as DNA, the CDR3 is TGTGCCAGCAGCGTAGGTTCAGGGGGCTTTGGCTACACCTTC.

Only a few counts were recorded for this clone. The V call is TRBV19, the J call TRBJ2-5; 8 positions agree with TRBD1. Germline assignment: CDR1 LNHDA and CDR2 SQIVND (reference sequence). The CDR3 covers 15 residues. Trimming removed 3 bases from V and 2 bases from J; junction bases left unmatched: 5. The CDR3 coding sequence is TGTGCCAGTAGTATCGGGACAGGAAAGCAAGAGACCCAGTACTTC. This sequence encodes CASSIGTGKQETQYF.

V and J are TRBV5-1 and TRBJ2-5, with D perhaps TRBD1 (5 bases). Trimming cost V 1 base and J 3 bases, with 10 bases left between them. Germline values: CDR1 SGHRS, CDR2 YFSETQ. The CDR3 sequence is 14 residues long. CDR3 amino acids: CASSLSTVKETQYF. For the CDR3, the DNA is TGCGCCAGCAGCTTGTCGACAGTCAAAGAGACCCAGTACTTC.

This clone was seen a few times. V is TRBV7-9 and J is TRBJ1-4; TRBD1 matches 8 bases. This CDR3 contains 15 residues. V lost 5 bases to trimming and J lost 8 bases; unmatched junction nucleotides: 10. CDR1 SEHNR and CDR2 FQNEAQ come from the germline V gene (reference sequence). CDR3 in amino acids: CASSATWTGSEKLFF. The CDR3 DNA follows: TGTGCCAGCAGCGCCACTTGGACAGGGAGCGAAAAACTGTTTTTT.

The V gene is TRBV27, the J gene TRBJ2-1; D perhaps matches TRBD1 (6 bases). The CDR3 covers 15 residues. Germline assignment: CDR1 MNHEY and CDR2 SMNVEV (reference sequence). Trimming cost V 3 bases and J 8 bases, with 17 bases left between them. CDR3 sequence reads: CASSFRGQSTDEQFF. CDR3 DNA: TGTGCCAGCAGTTTCAGGGGACAATCGACAGATGAGCAGTTCTTC.

V usage is TRBV5-1 and J usage is TRBJ2-3; D not certain. The CDR3 length is 14 residues. Trimming took 0 bases from V and 5 from J, leaving 10 bases between them. Looked up from germline, CDR1 is SGHRS and CDR2 is YFSETQ. CDR3 amino acids: CASSLGVVRDTQYF. As DNA, the CDR3 is TGCGCCAGCAGCTTGGGAGTGGTCCGAGATACGCAGTATTTT.

The chain joins TRBV20-1 to TRBJ2-7; 7 positions agree with TRBD1. With 5 bases clipped from V and 6 bases from J, the junction kept 4 bases outside the gene matches. Germline V gene sequence: CDR1 DFQATT, CDR2 SNEGSKA (reference sequence). The CDR3 covers 11 residues. The CDR3 coding sequence is TGCAGTGCTCGTCGACAGGGCGAGCAGTACTTC. This sequence encodes CSARRQGEQYF.

This clone showed up just a few times. Here the CDR3 reads CASSPTLGVRKGLFF. The CDR3 DNA reads as TGTGCCAGCAGTCCGACGTTAGGGGTGCGAAAAGGACTGTTTTTT. The chain has TRBV5-5 and TRBJ1-4, with D possibly matching TRBD1 (5 bases). The CDR3 consists of 15 residues. V lost 5 bases and J 13 bases, leaving 24 bases between the germline ends. In germline, CDR1 is SGHKS, CDR2 YYEKEE (reference sequence).

The V gene is TRBV7-9, the J gene TRBJ2-2; D might be TRBD2 (5 bases). This CDR3 spans 17 amino acids. Trimming left V 6 bases short and J 3 bases short, with 20 bases between. CDR1 is SEHNR, CDR2 FQNEAQ, per germline (reference sequence). CDR3 amino acids: CASRLSFRTRDTGELFF. The CDR3 DNA follows: TGTGCCAGCAGACTGTCCTTCAGGACGCGGGACACCGGGGAGCTGTTTTTT.

The chain has TRBV5-6 and TRBJ2-7; D unclear. Trimming took 4 bases from V and 4 from J, leaving 9 bases between them. The CDR3 sequence is 12 residues long. Germline CDR1 SGHDT, CDR2 YYEEEE. DNA for the CDR3: TGTGCCAGCAGCCGGAGCGAATACGAGCAGTACTTC. Its protein product is CASSRSEYEQYF.

The chain recombines TRBV21-1 with TRBJ2-3; TRBD2, the table's D call, lacks a check against the DNA. TRBV21-1 is given as a pseudogene. The CDR3 length is 16 residues. As DNA, the CDR3 is TGTGCCAGCAGCGCCCCTCCCGGGGGGCTGACAGATACGCAGTATTTT. Protein: CASSAPPGGLTDTQYF.

This clone has a handful of counts. J is TRBJ2-6 and V is TRBV5-1; D perhaps matches TRBD1 (5 bases). The CDR3 spans 19 residues. The germline gives CDR1 SGHRS, CDR2 YFSETQ. Trimming took 2 bases from V and 2 from J, leaving 20 bases between them. The CDR3 sequence: CASSLRVRQGAPGANVLTF. The CDR3 DNA sequence: TGCGCCAGCAGCTTACGGGTCCGACAAGGGGCTCCTGGGGCCAACGTCCTGACTTTC.

J is TRBJ2-1 and V is TRBV5-8; tentative D call: TRBD2 (6 bases). Germline V gene data show CDR1 as SGHTS and CDR2 as YDEGEE. V was pared by 4 bases and J by 0 bases, with 11 bases between. CDR3 size: 15 residues. CDR3 sequence: CASSNRGSSYNEQFF. In DNA, the CDR3 is TGTGCCAGCAGCAACCGGGGGTCCTCCTACAATGAGCAGTTCTTC.

This clone was seen more than once but under ten times. The rearrangement uses TRBV5-6 and TRBJ2-7, with TRBD2 matching over 7 bases. Germline V gene sequence: CDR1 SGHDT, CDR2 YYEEEE. The V and J ends lost 4 bases and 3 bases, in that order; junction bases with no gene match: 13. The CDR3 loop spans 16 amino acids. The CDR3 loop is CASSKREGRNLYEQYF. CDR3 in DNA: TGTGCCAGCAGCAAAAGGGAGGGTAGAAATCTCTACGAGCAGTACTTC. The complete variable domain, with remaining parts taken from reference TRBV5-6 and TRBJ2-7, reads DAGVTQSPTHLIKTRGQQVTLRCSPKSGHDTVSWYQQALGQGPQFIFQYYEEEERQRGNFPDRFSGHQFPNYSSELNVNALLLGDSALYLCASSKREGRNLYEQYFGPGTRLTVT.

Written as DNA, the CDR3 is TGTGCCAGCAGCTTAGTTGGCGGGGGGGCCCGAGAGACCCAGTACTTC. This sequence encodes CASSLVGGGARETQYF. The chain recombines TRBV11-2 with TRBJ2-5, with 9 bases matching TRBD2. Per the germline V gene, CDR1 is SGHAT and CDR2 is FQNNGV. After removal of 1 base from V and 4 bases from J, the junction contained 7 bases not matched to a gene. This CDR3 contains 16 residues.

This clone turned up a few times. This chain joins TRBV5-1 and TRBJ2-2; tentative D call: TRBD1 (6 bases). V lost 7 bases and J 5 bases, leaving 21 bases between the germline ends. This CDR3 has 16 amino acids. Germline V gene data show CDR1 as SGHRS and CDR2 as YFSETQ. The CDR3, as DNA: TGCGCCAGCGGACCGGGTGGGGGCGTTGGGACCGGGGAGCTGTTTTTT. Protein sequence: CASGPGGGVGTGELFF.

The J gene is TRBJ2-1, the V gene TRBV19; 11 positions match TRBD2. The CDR3 length is 15 residues. Germline assignment: CDR1 LNHDA and CDR2 SQIVND (reference sequence). After removal of 5 bases from V and 9 bases from J, the junction contained 9 bases not matched to a gene. Here the CDR3 reads CASSFGTSGVLEQFF. The CDR3, as DNA: TGTGCCAGTAGTTTCGGGACTAGCGGCGTTCTTGAGCAGTTCTTC.

J is TRBJ1-6 and V is TRBV6-1, with a weak D call TRBD1 (5 bases). Trimming removed 6 bases from V and 8 bases from J, with 11 bases in between. The V gene's germline CDR1 is MNHNS and CDR2 SASEGT. The CDR3 covers 13 residues. This chain's CDR3 is CASREKTDSPLHF. The DNA of the CDR3 is TGTGCCAGCAGAGAGAAGACAGATTCACCCCTCCACTTT.

In its sample, this clone was seen a few times. The chain recombines TRBV29-1 with TRBJ1-2, with D tentatively TRBD1 (5 bases). The CDR3 contains 12 residues. Germline values: CDR1 SQVTM, CDR2 ANQGSEA. V lost 6 bases, J lost 0 bases, and 8 bases lay in between. The CDR3 spells CSVARANYGYTF. CDR3 nucleotides: TGCAGCGTCGCCAGGGCTAACTATGGCTACACCTTC.